These 8 T cell receptor beta chains share one sample of origin, sequenced in a study of T-cell memory formation after mild COVID-19. TCRdb re-called the 5' RACE reads with MiXCR, one entry per CDR3 protein. The sample contains roughly 110,000 distinct CDR3 sequences, under 15% of which appear only once. Specimen: PBMCs or a T cell subset sorted from them (not recorded which). The source of these receptors is a man between 18 and 35 years old who had mild COVID-19 (a few samples of this study predate the infection). Cell type and time point are not known.

The chain uses TRBV4-1 and TRBJ1-6; 10 positions match TRBD1. The CDR3 runs to 17 residues. Germline CDR1 reads MGHRA; CDR2 reads YSYEKL. Trimming cost V 4 bases and J 12 bases; bases outside gene matches: 15. The CDR3 DNA sequence: TGCGCCAGCAGCCCCACCACCCAGGGACAGGGGAGGGGACCCCTCCACTTT. Encoded protein: CASSPTTQGQGRGPLHF.

The V call is TRBV21-1, the J call TRBJ1-1; the tabulated D call, TRBD1, remains unverified against the DNA. TRBV21-1 is recorded as a pseudogene. The CDR3 is 15 amino acids. The CDR3 DNA reads as TGTGCCAGCTCATCAGTGGGGACAGGGGGCACTGAAGCTTTCTTT. Protein: CASSSVGTGGTEAFF.

This clonotype is a singleton in its sample. Possible read error: a much larger clone is one base away. V is TRBV7-9 and J is TRBJ2-7; D is undetermined. Germline assignment: CDR1 SEHNR and CDR2 FQNEAQ (reference sequence). The ends were cut back, 5 bases at V and 0 bases at J, with 2 bases in the middle. This CDR3 spans 11 amino acids. The CDR3: CASSASYEQYF. DNA of the CDR3: TGTGCCAGCAGCGCCTCCTACGAGCAGTACTTC.

This clonotype was found many times. V and J are TRBV20-1 and TRBJ2-1; 7 positions agree with TRBD2. This CDR3 region has 14 residues. With 5 bases clipped from V and 9 bases from J, the junction kept 13 bases outside the gene matches. The V gene's germline CDR1 is DFQATT and CDR2 SNEGSKA (reference sequence). CDR3 residues: CSAALGLVRGEQFF. CDR3 nucleotide sequence: TGCAGTGCTGCCCTTGGACTAGTTAGGGGTGAGCAGTTCTTC.

This clonotype was seen only once. This chain connects TRBV27 to TRBJ2-7; 7 bases map to TRBD1. CDR1 is MNHEY, CDR2 SMNVEV, per germline (reference sequence). With 2 bases clipped from V and 0 bases from J, the junction kept 7 bases outside the gene matches. This CDR3 comprises 16 residues. The CDR3 DNA sequence: TGTGCCAGCAGTTTAACACAGGGGTCCTCCTCCTACGAGCAGTACTTC. Translating it yields CASSLTQGSSSYEQYF.

This clonotype was seen a few times. This chain links TRBV4-1 with TRBJ2-1, with D possibly matching TRBD1 (6 bases). V was shortened by 0 bases and J by 6 bases, with 15 bases between the two germline ends. Germline loops: CDR1 MGHRA, CDR2 YSYEKL. This CDR3 comprises 16 residues. The CDR3 DNA is TGCGCCAGCAGCCAAGATGGGGGCCCCAGGGGCAATGAGCAGTTCTTC. This sequence encodes CASSQDGGPRGNEQFF.

The chain carries TRBV6-2 or TRBV6-3 and TRBJ2-7; D gene unclear. V gave up 0 bases and J gave up 12 bases, with 15 bases separating them. Germline loops: CDR1 MNHEY, CDR2 SVGEGT. CDR3 length: 13 residues. The CDR3 is CASSYSPAGWWYV. In nucleotides, the CDR3 is TGTGCCAGCAGTTACTCCCCCGCCGGGTGGTGGTACGTC.

This clonotype has a count of ten or more. V usage is TRBV15 and J usage is TRBJ2-1; a weak D match, TRBD2 (7 bases). The CDR3 has 16 residues. Germline loops: CDR1 LNHNV, CDR2 YYDKDF (reference sequence). V dropped 2 bases and J dropped 6 bases, with 17 bases sitting between them. CDR3 in DNA: TGTGCCACCAGCAGATATGGGGGGGCCTACTTCAATGAGCAGTTCTTC. Translating it yields CATSRYGGAYFNEQFF. Full variable domain (rest looked up from reference TRBV15 and TRBJ2-1): DAMVIQNPRYQVTQFGKPVTLSCSQTLNHNVMYWYQQKSSQAPKLLFHYYDKDFNNEADTPDNFQSRRPNTSFCFLDIRSPGLGDTAMYLCATSRYGGAYFNEQFFGPGTRLTVL.